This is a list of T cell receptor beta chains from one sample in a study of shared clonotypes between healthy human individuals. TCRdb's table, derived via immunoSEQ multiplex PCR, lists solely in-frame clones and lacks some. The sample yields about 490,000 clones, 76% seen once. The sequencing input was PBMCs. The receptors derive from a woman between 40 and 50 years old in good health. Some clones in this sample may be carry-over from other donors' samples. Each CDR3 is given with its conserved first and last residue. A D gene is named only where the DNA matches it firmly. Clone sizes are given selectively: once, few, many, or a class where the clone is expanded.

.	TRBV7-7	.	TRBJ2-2	TGTGCCAGCAGCTTAGAGAGGGGCACCGGGGAGCTGTTTTTT	CASSLERGTGELFF
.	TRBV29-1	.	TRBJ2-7	TGCAGCGTTGTAGGAGGGGTCTACGAGCAGTACTTC	CSVVGGVYEQYF
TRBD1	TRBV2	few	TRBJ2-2	TGTGCCAGCAGCGACCCCCGGGACAGGGTGAACACCGGGGAGCTGTTTTTT	CASSDPRDRVNTGELFF
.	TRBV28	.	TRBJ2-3	TGTGCCAGCAGTTCCGGTAGGGGGGGAATCACAGATACGCAGTATTTT	CASSSGRGGITDTQYF
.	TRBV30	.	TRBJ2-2	TGTGCCTGGAGCCCGGGACTGACGATCAACACCGGGGAGCTGTTTTTT	CAWSPGLTINTGELFF
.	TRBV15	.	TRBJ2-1	TGTGCCACCAGCAGAGACACCGGGGGACACAATGAGCAGTTCTTC	CATSRDTGGHNEQFF
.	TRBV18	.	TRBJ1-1	TGTGCCAGCTCCGTAATCGGGTCTGAAGCTTTCTTT	CASSVIGSEAFF
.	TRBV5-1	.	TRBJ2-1	TGCGCCAGCAGCTTGGCTGTCCGGGAAATCGAGCAGTTCTTC	CASSLAVREIEQFF
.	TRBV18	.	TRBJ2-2	TGTGCCAGCTCACAGGGAGTCCCCAGCACCGGGGAGCTGTTTTTT	CASSQGVPSTGELFF
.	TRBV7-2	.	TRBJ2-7	TGTGCCAGCAGCAGGACCCAGGGGTACGAGCAGTACTTC	CASSRTQGYEQYF
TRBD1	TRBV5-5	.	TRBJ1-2	TGTGCCAGCAGAGGGACAGACATCGACTATGGCTACACCTTC	CASRGTDIDYGYTF
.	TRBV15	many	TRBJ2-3	TGTGCCACCAGCAGAGTCCCTAGCAAGGGCACAGATACGCAGTATTTT	CATSRVPSKGTDTQYF
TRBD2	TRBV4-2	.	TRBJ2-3	TGTGCCAGCAGCCACGGACTAGCGGGAGGGTTCACAGATACGCAGTATTTT	CASSHGLAGGFTDTQYF
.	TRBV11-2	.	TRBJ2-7	TGTGCCAGCAGCTTAGTCGTCGATAGCTCCTACGAGCAGTACTTC	CASSLVVDSSYEQYF
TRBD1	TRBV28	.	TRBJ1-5	TGTGCCAGCAGTTCTCGGACAGGGAACGCGGAGCCCCAGCATTTT	CASSSRTGNAEPQHF
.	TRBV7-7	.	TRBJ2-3	TGTGCCAGCAGCTTAGGGCTAGAAGGGGATACGCAGTATTTT	CASSLGLEGDTQYF
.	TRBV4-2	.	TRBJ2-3	TGTGCCAGCACTATCCTCGGGGGCACAGATACGCAGTATTTT	CASTILGGTDTQYF
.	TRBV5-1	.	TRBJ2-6	TGCGCCAGCGGACCCCAGGGCTCTGGGGCCAACGTCCTGACTTTC	CASGPQGSGANVLTF
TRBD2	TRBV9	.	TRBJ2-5	TGTGCCAGCAGCGTTAGCGGGAGGGGGGAGACCCAGTACTTC	CASSVSGRGETQYF
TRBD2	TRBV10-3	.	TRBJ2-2	TGTGCCACCCTCACTAGCGGACCCACCGGGGAGCTGTTCTTT	CATLTSGPTGELFF
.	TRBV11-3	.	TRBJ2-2	TGTGCCAGCAGCTTAATGGGCGGCGCAAACACCGGGGAGCTGTTTTTT	CASSLMGGANTGELFF
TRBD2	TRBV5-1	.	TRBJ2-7	TGCGCCAGCAGCCCTAGGACTAGCGGGACGTCGGGCGAGCAGTACTTC	CASSPRTSGTSGEQYF
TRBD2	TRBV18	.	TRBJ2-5	TGTGCCAGCTCACCGCTAGCGGCTGAAGAGACCCAGTACTTC	CASSPLAAEETQYF
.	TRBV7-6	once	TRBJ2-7	TGTGCCAGCAGCCGCCGGGTGGGTCCTACCTACGAGCAGTACTTC	CASSRRVGPTYEQYF
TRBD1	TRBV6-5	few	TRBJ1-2	TGTGCCAGCAGTTATAGCAGGGGGAATGGCTACACCTTC	CASSYSRGNGYTF
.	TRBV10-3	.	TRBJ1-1	TGTGCCATCAGTGAGTCGGGGAGTGACTCAGCTTTCTTT	CAISESGSDSAFF
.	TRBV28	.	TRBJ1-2	TGTGCCAGCAGTTTAGCGTCAAACTATGGCTACACCTTC	CASSLASNYGYTF
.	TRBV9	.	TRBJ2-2	TGTGCCAGCAGCGTATCTTTGCGGGGGAACACCGGGGAGCTGTTTTTT	CASSVSLRGNTGELFF
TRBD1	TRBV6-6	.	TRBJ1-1	TGTGCCAGCAATACAGGGGGCGGGTACACTGAAGCTTTCTTT	CASNTGGGYTEAFF
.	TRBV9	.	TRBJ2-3	TGTGCCAGCAGCGCCGGGAGCTACCAAACCACAGATACGCAGTATTTT	CASSAGSYQTTDTQYF
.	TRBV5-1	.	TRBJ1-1	TGCGCCAGCCGGGGGGACCTAAACACTGAAGCTTTCTTT	CASRGDLNTEAFF
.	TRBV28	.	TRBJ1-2	TGTGCCAGCAGTCCGTTTAGGTGGAACTATGGCTACACCTTC	CASSPFRWNYGYTF
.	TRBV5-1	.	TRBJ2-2	TGCGCCAGCAGCTTCAGGGGCCCGAACACCGGGGAGCTGTTTTTT	CASSFRGPNTGELFF
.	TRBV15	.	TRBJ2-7	TGTGCCACCAGCAGAGAAAGGGGAAACTCCTACGAGCAGTACTTC	CATSRERGNSYEQYF
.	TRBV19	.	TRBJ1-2	TGTGCCAGTACCTCCCGCGGACGGAACTATGGCTACACCTTC	CASTSRGRNYGYTF
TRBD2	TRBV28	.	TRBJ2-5	TGTGCCAGCAGGACAGCGGGAGAAGAGACCCAGTACTTC	CASRTAGEETQYF
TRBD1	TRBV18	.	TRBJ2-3	TGTGCCAGCTCTCCTTCAGGGGGCGTATGGGCAGATACGCAGTATTTT	CASSPSGGVWADTQYF
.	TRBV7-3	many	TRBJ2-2	TGTGCCAGCAGCGCAGGGATGGACACCGGGGAGCTGTTTTTT	CASSAGMDTGELFF
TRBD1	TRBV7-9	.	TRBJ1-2	TGTGCCAGCAGCCCCGGACCGGGACAGGCTAACTATGGCTACACCTTC	CASSPGPGQANYGYTF
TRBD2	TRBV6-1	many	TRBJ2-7	TGTGCCAGCAGCGGGGGACTAGGGGGCTCCTACGAGCAGTACTTC	CASSGGLGGSYEQYF
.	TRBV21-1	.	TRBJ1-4	TGTGCCAGCAGCAAAGAAGGTGAAAAACTGTTTTTT	CASSKEGEKLFF
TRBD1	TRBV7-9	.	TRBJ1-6	TGTGCCAGCACCACAGGGGATTCACCCCTCCACTTT	CASTTGDSPLHF
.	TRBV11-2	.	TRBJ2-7	TGTGCCAGCAGCCAGACCGAACCATCCGACGGGGCCTACGAGCAGTACTTC	CASSQTEPSDGAYEQYF
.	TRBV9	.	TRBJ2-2	TGTGCCAGCAGCATATCCGGGGTTCACACCGGGGAGCTGTTTTTT	CASSISGVHTGELFF
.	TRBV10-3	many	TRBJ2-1	TGTGCCATCAGTGAGTCGTGGCAGGGGTACAATGAGCAGTTCTTC	CAISESWQGYNEQFF
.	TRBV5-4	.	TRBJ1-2	TGTGCCAGCAGCTTGGATGGGGTGGGCATCTATGGCTACACCTTC	CASSLDGVGIYGYTF
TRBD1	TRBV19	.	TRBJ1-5	TGTGCCAGTAGTTCGGGACAGGGGCGCCCAAATCAGCCCCAGCATTTT	CASSSGQGRPNQPQHF
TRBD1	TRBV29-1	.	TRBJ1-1	TGCAGCGTTAGGCGGGACAGGGGTCGGGCGACTGAAGCTTTCTTT	CSVRRDRGRATEAFF
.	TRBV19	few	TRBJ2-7	TGTGCCAGTAGTATAAAGGGAATTGTAGGCGAGCAGTACTTC	CASSIKGIVGEQYF
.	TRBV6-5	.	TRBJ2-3	TGTGCCAGCAGATCAGGGGCCGATACGCAGTATTTT	CASRSGADTQYF
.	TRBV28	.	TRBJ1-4	TGTGCCAGCAGTTGGACTGCAACTAATGAAAAACTGTTTTTT	CASSWTATNEKLFF
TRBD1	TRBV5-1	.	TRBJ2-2	TGCGCCAGCAGTCCGCTTCAGGGGGCGCGTCAAACCGGGGAGCTGTTTTTT	CASSPLQGARQTGELFF
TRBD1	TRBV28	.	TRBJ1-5	TGTGCCAGCAGTTTGGAGACAGGGCGCAATCAGCCCCAGCATTTT	CASSLETGRNQPQHF
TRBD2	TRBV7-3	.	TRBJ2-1	TGTGCCAGCAGCTTAGTTTTGGCGGCTAGCGGGAGAAAGCATGAGCAGTTCTTC	CASSLVLAASGRKHEQFF
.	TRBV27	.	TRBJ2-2	TGTGCCAGCAGTTTGAACAGGATCAACACCGGGGAGCTGTTTTTT	CASSLNRINTGELFF
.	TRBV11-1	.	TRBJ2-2	TGTGCCAGCAGCTTATGGGTCACGACGAACACCGGGGAGCTGTTTTTT	CASSLWVTTNTGELFF
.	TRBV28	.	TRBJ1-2	TGTGCCAGCAGTTTCGGCCACAGGGCGGGGGGCTACACCTTC	CASSFGHRAGGYTF
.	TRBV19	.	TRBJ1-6	TGTGCCAGTAGTATTGGAGACGAGAATTCACCCCTCCACTTT	CASSIGDENSPLHF
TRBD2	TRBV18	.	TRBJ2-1	TGTGCCAGCTCACCTACGGGGGGGGCAGGACGGAGCCAGGAGCAGTTCTTC	CASSPTGGAGRSQEQFF
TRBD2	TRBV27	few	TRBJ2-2	TGTGCCAGCAGTCTAGCGGGTCGGAACACCGGGGAGCTGTTTTTT	CASSLAGRNTGELFF